Below, 28 T cell receptor beta chains from the same sample are listed, as sequenced in a study of cytomegalovirus exposure and HLA in healthy donors. The PCR employed 60 Vbeta primers together with 13 Jbeta primers. Method: immunoSEQ multiplex PCR; TCRdb's copy keeps in-frame clones and lacks some. The sample contains about 97,000 clones, roughly four fifths of which appear only once. Source material: PBMCs. These TCRs come from a man aged 35-49 years in good health and CMV-seropositive.

J is TRBJ1-3 and V is TRBV2; unclear D gene. The V end was cut by 10 bases, the J end by 0 bases, with 13 bases between. The length of the CDR3 is 14 residues. CDR1 is SNHLY and CDR2 is FYNNEI in the germline V gene. The CDR3, as DNA: TGTGCCACCAAGGTAGAGGCCTCTGGAAACACCATATATTTT. As protein: CATKVEASGNTIYF.

The rearrangement uses TRBV19 and TRBJ2-1, with 8 bases lining up with TRBD2. Trimming removed 6 bases from V and 2 bases from J; junction bases left unmatched: 6. The CDR3 consists of 15 residues. Germline V gene sequence: CDR1 LNHDA, CDR2 SQIVND (reference sequence). CDR3 sequence: CASRRGTSPYNEQFF. As DNA, the CDR3 is TGTGCCAGTAGAAGGGGGACTAGTCCCTACAATGAGCAGTTCTTC.

The J gene is TRBJ1-2, the V gene TRBV30; no clear D. The CDR3 runs 13 residues. V was pared by 0 bases and J by 7 bases, with 12 bases between. CDR1 is GTSNPN, CDR2 SVGIG, per germline (reference sequence). The CDR3 loop reads CAWSVVANSGYTF. CDR3 DNA sequence: TGTGCCTGGAGTGTCGTCGCAAACAGTGGCTACACCTTC.

The rearrangement joins TRBV5-1 to TRBJ1-2; D is ambiguous. This CDR3 has 14 residues. The germline CDR1 and CDR2 sequences are SGHRS and YFSETQ. V lost 3 bases and J 4 bases, leaving 13 bases between the germline ends. CDR3 DNA sequence: TGCGCCAGCAGCTCCCATGACGGAGTCTATGGCTACACCTTC. Protein: CASSSHDGVYGYTF.

The J gene is TRBJ2-3, the V gene TRBV19, with TRBD2 identical over 11 bases. CDR3 length: 14 amino acids. With 9 bases clipped from V and 5 bases from J, the junction kept 7 bases outside the gene matches. Germline CDR1 is LNHDA and CDR2 is SQIVND (reference sequence). The CDR3 sequence: CASRIAGGRDTQYF. The CDR3 bases are TGTGCCAGCCGGATAGCGGGGGGGCGAGATACGCAGTATTTT.

This clone was counted between two and nine times. This rearrangement joins TRBV18 to TRBJ1-1; 7 positions agree with TRBD1. Unmatched junction bases numbered 3, after V lost 5 bases and J lost 3 bases. This CDR3 region has 13 residues. Germline V gives CDR1 KGHSH, CDR2 LQKENI. The CDR3, as DNA: TGTGCCAGCTCAGTGACAGGGTACACTGAAGCTTTCTTT. This encodes CASSVTGYTEAFF.

The chain combines TRBV5-4 with TRBJ2-7; 11 nucleotides line up with TRBD2. Germline trimming cut 4 bases from V and 4 bases from J; bases unmatched to any gene: 4. Germline loops: CDR1 SGHNT, CDR2 YYREEE (reference sequence). This CDR3 contains 14 residues. CDR3 in DNA: TGTGCCAGCAGCCCTGGGACTAGCGGTTACGAGCAGTACTTC. It is translated as CASSPGTSGYEQYF.

This chain links TRBV7-2 with TRBJ1-2; D not resolved. The CDR3 covers 15 residues. The V gene lost 5 bases and the J gene lost 8 bases, with 21 bases spanning the gap. Germline V gene sequence: CDR1 SGHTA, CDR2 FQGNSA. The CDR3 here is CASSPAVRSVWGYTF. The DNA for the CDR3 is TGTGCCAGCAGCCCCGCAGTCAGAAGCGTTTGGGGCTACACCTTC.

The J gene is TRBJ2-5, the V gene TRBV7-7, with 10 nucleotides matching TRBD1. J gave up 2 bases and V 5 bases, and 2 bases lay outside the gene matches. The CDR3 totals 14 residues. Germline V CDR1 and CDR2: SSHAT, FNYEAQ (reference sequence). As DNA, the CDR3 is TGTGCCAGCAGCACGGGACAGGGGCAAGAGACCCAGTACTTC. This gives the protein CASSTGQGQETQYF.

The chain recombines TRBV2 with TRBJ2-7, with D hard to call. Germline loops: CDR1 SNHLY, CDR2 FYNNEI. Trimming removed 2 bases at V and 3 bases at J, with 5 bases between. The CDR3 is 12 amino acids. The CDR3 DNA reads TGTGCCAGCAGTGAATCCGGCTACGAGCAGTACTTC. This encodes CASSESGYEQYF.

This clone has just a few counts. The CDR3 protein is CASSPPERDRAWRTF. DNA of the CDR3: TGTGCCAGCTCACCACCGGAGAGGGACAGGGCCTGGCGTACCTTC. The rearrangement joins TRBV18 to TRBJ1-2, with 9 positions matching TRBD1. Looked up from germline, CDR1 is KGHSH and CDR2 is LQKENI. Trimming removed 0 bases from V and 14 bases from J; junction bases left unmatched: 13. This CDR3 comprises 15 residues.

This clone was observed a few times. V usage is TRBV27 and J usage is TRBJ2-7, with 11 bases identical to TRBD1. There are 13 residues in the CDR3. The germline V gene encodes CDR1 MNHEY and CDR2 SMNVEV (reference sequence). V was clipped by 6 bases and J by 6 bases; unmatched bases: 4. CDR3 amino acids: CASRRTGGSEQYF. CDR3 coding DNA: TGTGCCAGCAGAAGGACAGGGGGCAGCGAGCAGTACTTC.

The V gene is TRBV6-1, the J gene TRBJ2-7; tentatively, D is TRBD1 (5 bases). Germline loops: CDR1 MNHNS, CDR2 SASEGT. This CDR3 region has 13 residues. The germline V and J ends were trimmed by 6 bases and 2 bases, with 11 bases remaining between them. The CDR3 coding sequence is TGTGCCAGCAGGGTCGACAGTCCCTACGAGCAGTACTTC. Its translation: CASRVDSPYEQYF.

The chain combines TRBV7-8 with TRBJ2-3; TRBD1 might be the D (6 bases). In germline, CDR1 is SGHVS, CDR2 FQNEAQ. Between the trimmed V and J ends, which lost 5 bases and 5 bases, there was a span of 14 bases. The CDR3 is 14 amino acids. Written as DNA, the CDR3 is TGTGCCAGCAGCCCGCACAGGGACCGAGATACGCAGTATTTT. This translates into CASSPHRDRDTQYF.

This clone was counted only a few times. The chain is built from TRBV6-5 and TRBJ1-2; D is perhaps TRBD1 (5 bases). Germline V CDR1 and CDR2: MNHEY, SVGAGI. This CDR3 has 13 amino acids. V was clipped by 5 bases and J by 2 bases, with 9 bases between them. CDR3 residues: CASSPGFNYGYTF. The CDR3 bases are TGTGCCAGCAGTCCAGGGTTCAACTATGGCTACACCTTC.

This chain joins TRBV29-1 and TRBJ1-5; 11 bases are shared with TRBD1. This CDR3 contains 16 residues. The V and J ends lost 6 bases and 1 base, in that order; junction bases with no gene match: 8. Germline lookup yields CDR1 SQVTM and CDR2 ANQGSEA. The CDR3 sequence: CSVGTGGESSNQPQHF. The CDR3 DNA reads as TGCAGCGTGGGGACAGGGGGTGAATCGAGCAATCAGCCCCAGCATTTT.

This chain uses TRBV6-1 with TRBJ1-5; D gene unclear. The CDR3 length is 13 residues. Germline V gene sequence: CDR1 MNHNS, CDR2 SASEGT. The ends were cut back, 2 bases at V and 4 bases at J, with 6 bases in the middle. The CDR3, as DNA: TGTGCCAGCAGTGAAAATACAAATCAGCCCCAGCATTTT. Translation: CASSENTNQPQHF.

V is TRBV5-4 and J is TRBJ2-7; no firm D call. From germline, CDR1 is SGHNT and CDR2 YYREEE (reference sequence). Trimming took off 4 bases at V and 0 bases at J, with 20 bases between the two ends. CDR3 size: 17 residues. CDR3 amino acids: CASSQGPNSSPSYEQYF. CDR3 nucleotide sequence: TGTGCCAGCAGCCAAGGTCCCAACAGTTCCCCCTCCTACGAGCAGTACTTC.

This chain links TRBV4-1 with TRBJ1-2; perhaps TRBD1 as D (5 bases). With 0 bases removed from V and 4 bases from J, the gap between germline ends came to 9 bases. The CDR3 covers 14 residues. From germline, CDR1 is MGHRA and CDR2 YSYEKL. CDR3 coding DNA: TGCGCCAGCAGCCAAGATATAGGGGCCTATGGCTACACCTTC. This translates into CASSQDIGAYGYTF.

The rearrangement links TRBV29-1 to TRBJ2-1, with TRBD2 matching over 10 bases. With V trimmed by 5 bases and J by 4 bases, 5 bases remained unmatched. This CDR3 has 14 residues. The V gene's germline CDR1 is SQVTM and CDR2 ANQGSEA. Here the CDR3 DNA reads TGCAGCGTTCCCAGAGCGGGGGGGTACAATGAGCAGTTCTTC. Translating gives CSVPRAGGYNEQFF.

This chain links TRBV18 with TRBJ2-3; TRBD1 agrees at 9 bases. Germline V gene lookup returns CDR1 KGHSH and CDR2 LQKENI. The CDR3 loop spans 18 amino acids. With V trimmed by 4 bases and J by 4 bases, 15 bases remained unmatched. CDR3 in amino acids: CASSLSKTGTGKADTQYF. CDR3 sequence (DNA): TGTGCCAGCTCACTATCCAAAACCGGGACAGGGAAGGCAGATACGCAGTATTTT.

V usage is TRBV5-8 and J usage is TRBJ2-5, with a tentative D call TRBD2 (5 bases). Germline CDR1 reads SGHTS; CDR2 reads YDEGEE. Trimming took off 5 bases at V and 4 bases at J, with 6 bases between the two ends. The CDR3 is 11 residues long. The CDR3 loop is CASRDSETQYF. The CDR3 bases are TGTGCCAGCAGGGACTCAGAGACCCAGTACTTC.

This chain connects TRBV28 to TRBJ2-7, with 7 bases matching TRBD1. The V segment lost 10 bases and the J segment 0 bases; nucleotides outside the gene matches: 9. CDR1 MDHEN and CDR2 SYDVKM come from the germline V gene. This CDR3 is built from 14 residues. CDR3 coding DNA: TGTGCCACCAATGCCGGGACAGTCTCCTACGAGCAGTACTTC. Encoded protein: CATNAGTVSYEQYF.

The rearrangement uses TRBV5-1 and TRBJ1-2; D remains ambiguous. Looked up from germline, CDR1 is SGHRS and CDR2 is YFSETQ. Trimming shortened V by 0 bases and J by 7 bases, and 13 bases separated the two germline ends. The CDR3 is 14 amino acids. The CDR3: CASSLGAATSGYTF. The CDR3 DNA is TGCGCCAGCAGCTTGGGGGCGGCAACTAGTGGCTACACCTTC.

The chain employs TRBV5-1 and TRBJ1-3; 7 nucleotides match TRBD1. Germline CDR1 reads SGHRS; CDR2 reads YFSETQ. The CDR3 totals 14 residues. Trimming removed 4 bases from V and 7 bases from J; junction bases left unmatched: 8. CDR3 coding DNA: TGCGCCAGCAGCCTCGACAGGGAGCTTAACACCATATATTTT. Amino acid sequence: CASSLDRELNTIYF.

This chain uses TRBV5-1 with TRBJ2-5, with TRBD1 matching over 9 bases. The ends lost 4 bases at V and 5 bases at J; junction bases unmatched: 12. The CDR3 runs 16 residues. Looked up from germline, CDR1 is SGHRS and CDR2 is YFSETQ. The CDR3 sequence: CASSAGGQGGEETQYF. CDR3 bases: TGCGCCAGCAGCGCCGGGGGACAGGGTGGAGAGGAGACCCAGTACTTC.

The J gene is TRBJ2-1, the V gene TRBV11-2, with TRBD2 identical over 8 bases. This CDR3 spans 14 amino acids. After removal of 6 bases from V and 5 bases from J, the junction contained 6 bases not matched to a gene. Germline loops: CDR1 SGHAT, CDR2 FQNNGV. The CDR3 DNA follows: TGTGCCAGCAGTTCGAGACTAGCGAACAATGAGCAGTTCTTC. Translating gives CASSSRLANNEQFF.

This clone was counted once. Written as DNA, the CDR3 is TGTGCCAGCAGCTTTCAGGGGACCCGGAGAACTGAAGCTTTCTTT. Its protein is CASSFQGTRRTEAFF. The rearrangement uses TRBV11-2 and TRBJ1-1; weak D call: TRBD1 (6 bases). Between the trimmed V and J ends, which lost 3 bases and 5 bases, there was a span of 16 bases. The germline V gene encodes CDR1 SGHAT and CDR2 FQNNGV. This CDR3 region has 15 residues.